Listed here are 12 T cell receptor beta chains from one sample, sequenced in a study of long-term antiretroviral therapy in people with HIV (dated by TCRdb to about 2022). The immunoSEQ hsTCRB v3.0 assay was used at survey level resolution for TRB variable region sequencing. As stored in TCRdb, this immuneACCESS dataset retains in-frame rearrangements with V and J assigned. A fraction of the clones does not appear; measured against another copy, unresolved V genes explain less than half of the discrepancy, and the remainder lacks a known reason. Present in this sample are around 40,000 clones, 65% to 90% of which were seen just once. The ten largest account for about 4.2% of the sample. The sample here was unsorted PBMCs, taken just before starting antiretroviral therapy. The receptors originated from a woman aged 18-35 years with HIV.

This clone was picked up one time. The rearrangement joins TRBV5-4 to TRBJ2-5, with D perhaps given as TRBD1 or TRBD2 (7 bases each). The germline V gene encodes CDR1 SGHNT and CDR2 YYREEE (reference sequence). The CDR3 spans 15 residues. Trimming took off 1 base at V and 5 bases at J, with 15 bases between the two ends. CDR3 protein: CASSLMTGRGETQYF. In DNA form, the CDR3 reads TGTGCCAGCAGCTTGATGACAGGGAGGGGGGAGACCCAGTACTTC.

This chain uses TRBV6-5 with TRBJ1-4; D is possibly TRBD1 (5 bases). Trimming stripped 0 bases from V and 8 bases from J, with 16 bases between. The CDR3 spans 16 residues. Germline V gene sequence: CDR1 MNHEY, CDR2 SVGAGI. The CDR3 DNA reads as TGTGCCAGCAGTTACTCGATTGGTAGTAGGGGAGAAAAACTGTTTTTT. It codes for CASSYSIGSRGEKLFF.

The genes are TRBV28 and TRBJ2-5; unclear D gene. The CDR3 has 14 amino acids. Germline CDR1 reads MDHEN; CDR2 reads SYDVKM. V was trimmed by 6 bases and J by 5 bases, leaving 16 bases between them. The CDR3 spells CASRKGPRAETQYF. The CDR3 DNA reads TGTGCCAGCAGGAAAGGACCTCGAGCGGAGACCCAGTACTTC. The full variable domain, in which reference TRBV28 and TRBJ2-5 provide the parts outside the CDR3, is DVKVTQSSRYLVKRTGEKVFLECVQDMDHENMFWYRQDPGLGLRLIYFSYDVKMKEKGDIPEGYSVSREKKERFSLILESASTNQTSMYLCASRKGPRAETQYFGPGTRLLVL.

The rearrangement uses TRBV9 and TRBJ2-2; D perhaps matches TRBD1 (6 bases). V was pared by 3 bases and J by 1 base, with 16 bases between. CDR3 length equals 17 residues. The germline V gene encodes CDR1 SGDLS and CDR2 YYNGEE. In DNA form, the CDR3 reads TGTGCCAGCAGCGGAGAGGGGGTGAAAGAGAACACCGGGGAGCTGTTTTTT. Translated, it gives CASSGEGVKENTGELFF.

V gene TRBV10-3 combines with J gene TRBJ2-7; 7 bases are shared with TRBD2. The CDR3 length is 15 residues. V shed 7 bases, J shed 5 bases, and the junction held 14 bases outside the gene matches. The germline V gene encodes CDR1 ENHRY and CDR2 SYGVKD. CDR3 protein: CAIMIRQAGFHEQYF. DNA of the CDR3: TGTGCCATCATGATTCGTCAAGCGGGATTTCACGAGCAGTACTTC.

This chain joins TRBV11-3 and TRBJ2-2; D may match TRBD1 or TRBD2 (6 bases each). V lost 2 bases, J lost 6 bases, and 19 bases lay in between. The CDR3 covers 17 residues. Germline CDR1 SGHNT, CDR2 YENEEA. CDR3 nucleotides: TGTGCCAGCAGCTTATATGGGGGGCGCAATTCGCCCGGGGAGCTGTTTTTT. Encoded protein: CASSLYGGRNSPGELFF.

This chain joins TRBV18 and TRBJ2-7; TRBD2 matches at 13 bases. Per germline, CDR1 KGHSH and CDR2 LQKENI. The CDR3 covers 17 residues. Losses at the gene ends were 3 bases for V and 4 bases for J; bases not matched to a gene: 9. CDR3 sequence (DNA): TGTGCCAGCTCACCCCCCGGACTAGCGGGAGTTTCGTACGAGCAGTACTTC. Residues: CASSPPGLAGVSYEQYF. Filled out from reference TRBV18 and TRBJ2-7, the complete variable domain reads NAGVMQNPRHLVRRRGQEARLRCSPMKGHSHVYWYRQLPEEGLKFMVYLQKENIIDESGMPKERFSAEFPKEGPSILRIQQVVRGDSAAYFCASSPPGLAGVSYEQYFGPGTRLTVT.

V and J are TRBV4-3 and TRBJ1-2, with 7 bases identical to TRBD1. Germline assignment: CDR1 LGHNA and CDR2 YSLEER. V lost 1 base, J lost 8 bases, and 13 bases stayed unmatched. The CDR3 consists of 16 residues. The CDR3 is CASSQVPGQGVEGYTF. Here the CDR3 DNA reads TGCGCCAGCAGCCAAGTCCCCGGGCAGGGGGTGGAGGGCTACACCTTC.

The chain employs TRBV7-6 and TRBJ2-3, with 8 bases identical to TRBD2. This CDR3 has 15 residues. J was trimmed by 4 bases and V by 6 bases; bases with no gene match: 9. The germline V gene encodes CDR1 SGHVS and CDR2 FNYEAQ. CDR3 DNA sequence: TGTGCCAGCAGTCCGGGAGGGAGGGGATCAGATACGCAGTATTTT. It yields the protein CASSPGGRGSDTQYF.

The chain couples TRBV28 to TRBJ1-2; maybe TRBD1 (6 bases). Per the germline V gene, CDR1 is MDHEN and CDR2 is SYDVKM. The CDR3 totals 15 residues. Trimming cost V 3 bases and J 4 bases, with 15 bases left between them. CDR3 loop: CASSFTGQGSYGYTF. The CDR3 region has the DNA TGTGCCAGCAGTTTCACAGGGCAGGGGAGCTATGGCTACACCTTC.

This clone showed up just a few times. The chain combines TRBV27 with TRBJ1-5; 7 bases align to TRBD1. J was trimmed by 12 bases and V by 8 bases; bases with no gene match: 4. The CDR3 is 10 amino acids. Germline-derived CDR1 and CDR2 are MNHEY and SMNVEV (reference sequence). The CDR3 nucleotides read TGTGCCAGCCCCCGACAGGGCCAGCATTTT. Protein product: CASPRQGQHF.

This chain links TRBV28 with TRBJ2-7; perhaps TRBD1 as D (6 bases). The CDR3 is 14 residues long. The germline V gene has CDR1 MDHEN and CDR2 SYDVKM. Trimming removed 10 bases from V and 2 bases from J, with 18 bases in between. CDR3 loop: CATTTGRPAYEQYF. The CDR3, as DNA: TGTGCCACCACTACAGGGCGTCCGGCCTACGAGCAGTACTTC.